The 19 T cell receptor beta chains in this list originate from one sample, sequenced in a study of blood T cell repertoires in COVID-19. Produced via immunoSEQ multiplex PCR; TCRdb's table is partial and in-frame only. The table lists approximately 300,000 clones, roughly 91% of them singletons. The material sequenced was peripheral blood. These receptors were obtained from a man younger than 45 with acute or convalescent COVID-19.

V is TRBV11-2 and J is TRBJ2-1; TRBD1 agrees at 8 bases. Germline CDR1 is SGHAT and CDR2 is FQNNGV. The CDR3 is 13 residues long. Trimming removed 4 bases from V and 12 bases from J; junction bases left unmatched: 8. The CDR3 region is CASSSNRDRPQFF. CDR3 DNA: TGTGCCAGCAGCTCGAACCGGGACAGGCCGCAGTTCTTC.

This clone came up once. The V call is TRBV28, the J call TRBJ1-5; 9 bases map to TRBD1. The CDR3 runs 13 residues. With V trimmed by 8 bases and J by 4 bases, 3 bases remained unmatched. CDR1 and CDR2 (germline): MDHEN, SYDVKM. CDR3 coding DNA: TGTGCCAGCTGGGACAGGGTTAATCAGCCCCAGCATTTT. Translation: CASWDRVNQPQHF.

The chain employs TRBV10-3 and TRBJ2-5; 7 bases fit TRBD2. V lost 3 bases to trimming and J lost 3 bases; unmatched junction nucleotides: 13. CDR1 and CDR2 from the germline V gene are ENHRY and SYGVKD. The CDR3 has 17 residues. The CDR3 DNA is TGTGCCATCAGTGACAGAGGCGGCACTAGCGCAAAAGAGACCCAGTACTTC. Residues: CAISDRGGTSAKETQYF.

The rearrangement links TRBV5-1 to TRBJ2-3; D unresolved. The length of the CDR3 is 14 residues. V was trimmed by 4 bases and J by 0 bases, leaving 9 bases between them. Germline CDR1 and CDR2: SGHRS and YFSETQ. The CDR3 here is CASSVGISTDTQYF. The CDR3 nucleotides are TGCGCCAGCAGCGTCGGTATCAGCACAGATACGCAGTATTTT.

Points on this clone: At one boundary the junction diverges from the germline segment, which might be a read error. The chain couples TRBV3-1 (or the pseudogene TRBV3-2) to TRBJ1-3; weak D call: TRBD1 (6 bases). The CDR3 is 13 residues long. Germline V gene sequence: CDR1 LGHDT, CDR2 YNNKEL (reference sequence). This CDR3 reads CASSLGHGSTIYF. CDR3 sequence (DNA): TGTGCCAGCAGCCTGGGACATGGAAGCACCATATATTTT.

V and J are TRBV2 and TRBJ1-3; TRBD1 might be the D (5 bases). This CDR3 is built from 15 residues. V shed 6 bases and J shed 0 bases, with 12 bases lying between them. Germline-derived CDR1 and CDR2 are SNHLY and FYNNEI. The CDR3 loop is CASRGGTDSGNTIYF. The CDR3 DNA sequence: TGTGCCAGCAGGGGCGGGACGGACTCTGGAAACACCATATATTTT.

The rearrangement uses TRBV5-1 and TRBJ2-1; a weak D match, TRBD1 (6 bases). The CDR3 has 17 amino acids. V lost 1 base and J lost 1, with 15 bases in between. The germline V gene has CDR1 SGHRS and CDR2 YFSETQ. As DNA, the CDR3 is TGCGCCAGCAGCTTGATAGGGGGAATGGGGTCCTACAATGAGCAGTTCTTC. Translating it yields CASSLIGGMGSYNEQFF.

The rearrangement links TRBV19 to TRBJ1-1; D gene unclear. Germline V gene data show CDR1 as LNHDA and CDR2 as SQIVND (reference sequence). The CDR3 runs 15 residues. Trimming left V 2 bases short and J 4 bases short, with 14 bases between. The DNA of the CDR3 is TGTGCCAGTAGTATAATCTCAGGAGGGTTCACTGAAGCTTTCTTT. As protein: CASSIISGGFTEAFF.

The chain links TRBV27 to TRBJ2-5, with 12 bases matching TRBD2. V dropped 5 bases and J dropped 5; count of bases not matched to a gene: 12. CDR3 length: 17 residues. Germline V gene lookup returns CDR1 MNHEY and CDR2 SMNVEV (reference sequence). The CDR3 bases are TGTGCCAGCAGTCTCCTCCAGACTAGCGGGAGTGTGGAGACCCAGTACTTC. Translated: CASSLLQTSGSVETQYF.

The chain has TRBV6-5 and TRBJ2-2, with TRBD2 matching over 8 bases. The trim removed 11 bases at V and 4 bases at J, leaving 6 bases unmatched. There are 13 residues in the CDR3. Germline V gives CDR1 MNHEY, CDR2 SVGAGI. CDR3 in amino acids: CAAISGATGELFF. In DNA form, the CDR3 reads TGTGCCGCCATTAGCGGGGCCACCGGGGAGCTGTTTTTT.

The J gene is TRBJ2-1, the V gene TRBV4-2; 13 bases agree with TRBD2. J lost 7 bases, V lost 4 bases, and 10 bases had no gene match. Germline V lookup: CDR1 LGHNA, CDR2 YNFKEQ. The CDR3 totals 17 residues. This CDR3 reads CASSLRTGTSGVNEQFF. The DNA for the CDR3 is TGTGCCAGCAGCCTTAGGACCGGGACTAGCGGGGTTAATGAGCAGTTCTTC.

The genes are TRBV3-1 (or the pseudogene TRBV3-2) and TRBJ2-1; D remains unclear. The CDR3 sequence is 12 residues long. V gave up 7 bases and J gave up 4 bases, with 8 bases separating them. Per germline, CDR1 LGHDT and CDR2 YNNKEL (reference sequence). Here the CDR3 reads CASTDIYNEQFF. The CDR3 DNA follows: TGTGCCAGCACAGATATATACAATGAGCAGTTCTTC.

The chain uses TRBV12-1 and TRBJ2-7; TRBD1, as called in the table, went unchecked against the DNA. TRBV12-1 has pseudogene status. The CDR3 covers 14 residues. The CDR3, as DNA: TGTGCCAGCAGCTTAGGGACAGGGTGGAACGAGCAGTACTTC. This gives the protein CASSLGTGWNEQYF.

This clone turned up a few times. The rearrangement joins TRBV19 to TRBJ1-3, with D uncertain. Germline values: CDR1 LNHDA, CDR2 SQIVND (reference sequence). V shed 3 bases and J shed 0 bases, with 6 bases lying between them. The CDR3 consists of 14 residues. DNA for the CDR3: TGTGCCAGTAGTATCCGAGTCTCTGGAAACACCATATATTTT. Translating gives CASSIRVSGNTIYF.

The chain joins TRBV14 to TRBJ2-3, with D possibly being TRBD2 (5 bases). Trimming pared 4 bases from V and 1 base from J, leaving 15 bases between. This CDR3 has 16 amino acids. CDR1 and CDR2 from the germline V gene are SGHDN and FVKESK. This CDR3 is CASSPSRRAGTDTQYF. The CDR3 bases are TGTGCCAGCAGCCCCTCAAGGCGGGCGGGCACAGATACGCAGTATTTT.

The genes are TRBV27 and TRBJ2-7; 10 nucleotides agree with TRBD1. The junction had 2 bases not matched to a gene; V was cut back by 3 bases and J by 3 bases. Per germline, CDR1 MNHEY and CDR2 SMNVEV (reference sequence). The CDR3 covers 14 residues. The CDR3 here is CASSLDRGFYEQYF. The CDR3 nucleotides are TGTGCCAGCAGTTTGGACAGGGGGTTCTACGAGCAGTACTTC.

V usage is TRBV28 and J usage is TRBJ1-2; D may be TRBD1 (6 bases). V lost 7 bases and J 3 bases, leaving 18 bases between the germline ends. CDR1 is MDHEN, CDR2 SYDVKM, per germline. CDR3 length: 15 residues. For the CDR3, the DNA is TGTGCCAGCACCTCCCCGGGGGGCCAGGACTATGGCTACACCTTC. The encoded protein is CASTSPGGQDYGYTF.

This chain uses TRBV5-4 with TRBJ2-7; tentative D call: TRBD1 (5 bases). CDR1 and CDR2 (germline): SGHNT, YYREEE (reference sequence). The CDR3 spans 13 residues. Trimming removed 0 bases from V and 7 bases from J, with 11 bases in between. CDR3: CASSLVEPGEQYF. The CDR3 bases are TGTGCCAGCAGCTTGGTGGAACCAGGGGAGCAGTACTTC. Based on the CDR3 plus reference TRBV5-4 and TRBJ2-7, the full variable domain is ETGVTQSPTHLIKTRGQQVTLRCSSQSGHNTVSWYQQALGQGPQFIFQYYREEENGRGNFPPRFSGLQFPNYSSELNVNALELDDSALYLCASSLVEPGEQYFGPGTRLTVT.

The chain carries TRBV5-1 and TRBJ2-6; D is uncertain. V dropped 5 bases and J dropped 0 bases, with 9 bases sitting between them. The CDR3 spans 15 residues. The germline V gene has CDR1 SGHRS and CDR2 YFSETQ. The CDR3 region has the DNA TGCGCCAGCAGTTTCAGGAACTCTGGGGCCAACGTCCTGACTTTC. It yields the protein CASSFRNSGANVLTF.